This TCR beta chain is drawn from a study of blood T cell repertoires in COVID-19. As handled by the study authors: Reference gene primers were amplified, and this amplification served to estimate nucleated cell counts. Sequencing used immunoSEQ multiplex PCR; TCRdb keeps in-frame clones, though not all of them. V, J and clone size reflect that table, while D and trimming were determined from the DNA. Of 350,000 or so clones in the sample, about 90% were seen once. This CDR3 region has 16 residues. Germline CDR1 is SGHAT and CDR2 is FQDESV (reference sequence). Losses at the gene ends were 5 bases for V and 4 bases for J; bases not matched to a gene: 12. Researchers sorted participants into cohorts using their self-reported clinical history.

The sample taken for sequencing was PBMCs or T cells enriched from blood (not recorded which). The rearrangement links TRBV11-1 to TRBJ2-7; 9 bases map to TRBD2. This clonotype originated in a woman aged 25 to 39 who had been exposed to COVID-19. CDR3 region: CASSRLWVAGVYEQYF. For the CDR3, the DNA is TGTGCCAGCAGCCGACTCTGGGTAGCGGGAGTATACGAGCAGTACTTC.